The rows below give T cell receptor beta chains drawn from one sample of a study of blood T cell repertoires in COVID-19. Here immunoSEQ multiplex PCR was the method, and the copy in TCRdb shows in-frame clones only, minus some. This sample yields about 400,000 clones, of which 88% are seen a single time; around 0.95% belongs to the top ten. Source material: PBMCs or T cells enriched from blood (not recorded which). These receptors came from a woman aged 30 to 39 with acute COVID-19. Both conserved end residues are part of each CDR3. The D gene is left open where the match is weak. Part of the rows lack a size; the others show once, few, many or a class for expanded clones.

D gene | clone size | J gene | V gene | CDR3 DNA | CDR3 protein
. | . | TRBJ1-2 | TRBV12-3/TRBV12-4 | TGTGCCAGCACTCTAAAAACTAACTATGGCTACACCTTC | CASTLKTNYGYTF
. | once | TRBJ1-1 | TRBV27 | TGTGCCAGCAGTTCAGGGTATGAAGCTTTCTTT | CASSSGYEAFF
TRBD1 | . | TRBJ1-4 | TRBV11-2 | TGTGCCAGCAGCTTAAACAGGGGAACAACTAATGAAAAACTGTTTTTT | CASSLNRGTTNEKLFF
. | . | TRBJ1-1 | TRBV6-4 | TGTGCCAGCAGTGCACAGGGTATAGCTGAAGCTTTCTTT | CASSAQGIAEAFF
. | . | TRBJ1-3 | TRBV29-1 | TGCAGCGTTGAAGAAAGGTGGGGGCCGGGAAACACCATATATTTT | CSVEERWGPGNTIYF
. | once | TRBJ1-5 | TRBV5-1 | TGCGCCAGCAGCTTATCCCAAAATCAGCCCCAGCATTTT | CASSLSQNQPQHF
. | . | TRBJ2-1 | TRBV19 | TGTGCCAGTAGTATCGGGTCCGGTCTACTCAATGAGCAGTTCTTC | CASSIGSGLLNEQFF
. | once | TRBJ1-2 | TRBV24-1 | TGTGCCACCAGTTCGGAGCACGCTAACTATGGCTACACCTTC | CATSSEHANYGYTF
TRBD1 | . | TRBJ2-7 | TRBV5-1 | TGCGCCAGCAGCTTAGGACAGGGGGGCAACGAGCAGTACTTC | CASSLGQGGNEQYF
. | . | TRBJ1-5 | TRBV9 | TGTGCCAGCAGCGACGGAGACCGCAATCAGCCCCAGCATTTT | CASSDGDRNQPQHF
TRBD1 | . | TRBJ2-7 | TRBV24-1 | TGTGCCACCAGTGACCCCGACAGGGGCTACGAGCAGTACTTC | CATSDPDRGYEQYF
TRBD2 | . | TRBJ2-3 | TRBV4-2 | TGTGCCAGCAGCCAAGATTGGTTACCCGCGGGGCGGGGGGCCCCACCTCTAGGCACAGATACGCAGTATTTT | CASSQDWLPAGRGAPPLGTDTQYF
TRBD2 | . | TRBJ2-1 | TRBV7-9 | TGTGCCAGCAGCTTAGCGATTACGGCGGGGGCCTACAATGAGCAGTTCTTC | CASSLAITAGAYNEQFF
. | . | TRBJ1-1 | TRBV14 | TGTGCCAGCAGTCTAGGGAGGGGAACTGAAGCTTTCTTT | CASSLGRGTEAFF
. | . | TRBJ1-6 | TRBV19 | TGTGCCAGTAGGGCGGATTCCTATAATTCACCCCTCCACTTT | CASRADSYNSPLHF
. | . | TRBJ1-6 | TRBV18 | TGTGCCAGCTCCCATAACTCGGGGAAAAGTATGTATAATTCACCCCTCCACTTT | CASSHNSGKSMYNSPLHF
TRBD1 | . | TRBJ1-1 | TRBV15 | TGTGCCACCAGCAGCCGCCGTCAGGGGGCAAACACTGAAGCTTTCTTT | CATSSRRQGANTEAFF
. | . | TRBJ1-5 | TRBV12-3/TRBV12-4 | TGTGCCAGCAGCCCAGGCAATCAGCCCCAGCATTTT | CASSPGNQPQHF
TRBD1 | . | TRBJ1-1 | TRBV6-5 | TGTGCCAGCAAACCCGGGACAGCGAACACTGAAGCTTTCTTT | CASKPGTANTEAFF
. | . | TRBJ2-1 | TRBV4-1 | TGCGCCAGCAGCGCCCCAGACTTTGGGGGCTCCGGTATCAATGAGCAGTTCTTC | CASSAPDFGGSGINEQFF
. | . | TRBJ2-1 | TRBV12-3/TRBV12-4 | TGTGCCAGCCTAAGCCCGGGGAACAATGAGCAGTTCTTC | CASLSPGNNEQFF
. | few | TRBJ1-3 | TRBV2 | TGTGCCAGCACACCGGGAGCCTCTGGAAACACCATATATTTT | CASTPGASGNTIYF
TRBD2 | few | TRBJ2-1 | TRBV5-1 | TGCGCCAGCAGCTTGGTTATTAGCGGGGGCAATGAGCAGTTCTTC | CASSLVISGGNEQFF
. | . | TRBJ2-3 | TRBV7-9 | TGTGCCAGCAGCTTCGCAGGGTTCATCGCAGATACGCAGTATTTT | CASSFAGFIADTQYF
. | . | TRBJ1-1 | TRBV7-9 | TGTGCCAGCAGCCAACTTACTGAAGCTTTCTTT | CASSQLTEAFF
. | . | TRBJ1-2 | TRBV7-2 | TGTGCCAGCAGCCCACGGGGGTATGGCTACACCTTC | CASSPRGYGYTF
. | . | TRBJ1-2 | TRBV9 | TGTGCCAGCAGCGTAGATTCAGCTAACTATGGCTACACCTTC | CASSVDSANYGYTF
TRBD1 | . | TRBJ2-1 | TRBV5-1 | TGCGCCAGCAGCCGGCGGACAGGTACACGATTCAATGAGCAGTTCTTC | CASSRRTGTRFNEQFF
TRBD1 | . | TRBJ2-7 | TRBV14 | TGTGCCAGCAGCCAAGGACAGGGACCTTACGAGCAGTACTTC | CASSQGQGPYEQYF
TRBD1 | . | TRBJ2-1 | TRBV7-3 | TGTGCCAGCAGCCCTCGAGGGGGCCACAATGAGCAGTTCTTC | CASSPRGGHNEQFF
TRBD1 | . | TRBJ1-1 | TRBV5-1 | TGCGCCAGCAGCTTGACCGGGACAGGGGCCCGTAACACTGAAGCTTTCTTT | CASSLTGTGARNTEAFF
TRBD1 | . | TRBJ1-1 | TRBV6-4 | TGTGCCAGCAGTGCGGACAGGATGAACACTGAAGCTTTCTTT | CASSADRMNTEAFF
TRBD2 | . | TRBJ2-1 | TRBV18 | TGTGCTAGCTCACAAACTAGCGGGGCCTACAATGAGCAGTTCTTC | CASSQTSGAYNEQFF
. | . | TRBJ1-1 | TRBV2 | TGTGCCAGCAGTGGTTTACTCAACGCTGAAGCTTTCTTT | CASSGLLNAEAFF
TRBD2 | . | TRBJ2-3 | TRBV6-5 | TGTGCCAGCAGTTACTCGGGCGGGGGTGATACGCAGTATTTT | CASSYSGGGDTQYF
. | few | TRBJ2-1 | TRBV7-3 | TGTGCCAGCAGCACCCAAAGAGGCTCCTACAATGAGCAGTTCTTC | CASSTQRGSYNEQFF
TRBD1 | . | TRBJ1-1 | TRBV19 | TGTGCCAGTAGAAAAGGCCCGGGACAGCAGAACACTGAAGCTTTCTTT | CASRKGPGQQNTEAFF
TRBD2 | . | TRBJ2-3 | TRBV30 | TGTGCCTGGAGTGCGGGACTAGCCACAGATACGCAGTATTTT | CAWSAGLATDTQYF
. | . | TRBJ1-1 | TRBV5-1 | TGCGCCAGCAGCTTACAGTCCTTGAACACTGAAGCTTTCTTT | CASSLQSLNTEAFF
. | . | TRBJ1-4 | TRBV19 | TGTGCCAGTAGTTATCTGGGAGCAGCAACTAATGAAAAACTGTTTTTT | CASSYLGAATNEKLFF
. | . | TRBJ1-4 | TRBV4-3 | TGCGCCAGCAGCCGCCAAACAGGGCTGGGTGAAAAACTGTTTTTT | CASSRQTGLGEKLFF
TRBD1 | . | TRBJ1-2 | TRBV6-5 | TGTGCCACTCGGACAGGGACCTATGGCTACACCTTC | CATRTGTYGYTF
TRBD1 | . | TRBJ2-7 | TRBV19 | TGTGCCAGAGAAACAGGGGTGCCCTACGAGCAGTACTTC | CARETGVPYEQYF
. | . | TRBJ2-7 | TRBV5-6 | TGTGCCAGCAGCTTGTCATCATCGATGAGAGAGCAGTACTTC | CASSLSSSMREQYF
TRBD1 | . | TRBJ2-7 | TRBV2 | TGTGCCAGCAGCCCCAGACAGGGCGACTACGAGCAGTACTTC | CASSPRQGDYEQYF
TRBD2 | . | TRBJ2-5 | TRBV6-1 | TGTGCCAGCAGTGAGGCGGGGGAAGACCAAGAGACCCAGTACTTC | CASSEAGEDQETQYF
. | few | TRBJ1-1 | TRBV3-1/TRBV3-2 | TGTGCCAGCAGCCAAGATCTACTAAGGAACACTGAAGCTTTCTTT | CASSQDLLRNTEAFF
TRBD1 | . | TRBJ2-7 | TRBV29-1 | TGCAGCGTGAGGGGACAGACCTACGAGCAGTACTTC | CSVRGQTYEQYF
. | . | TRBJ1-1 | TRBV15 | TGTGCCACCAGCAGCCTCACAGTAGACACTGAAGCTTTCTTT | CATSSLTVDTEAFF
. | . | TRBJ2-7 | TRBV11-2 | TGTGCCAGCAGCTTAGCCCGGAGCTCCTACGAGCAGTACTTC | CASSLARSSYEQYF
TRBD1 | . | TRBJ1-4 | TRBV11-2 | TGTGCCAGCAGCCTTGGGACAGCAACTAATGAAAAACTGTTTTTT | CASSLGTATNEKLFF
. | . | TRBJ2-7 | TRBV13 | TGTGCCAGCAGCTTAGAACGTCTCTACTCGAGCTCCTACGAGCAGTACTTC | CASSLERLYSSSYEQYF
. | once | TRBJ2-5 | TRBV11-2 | TGTGCCAGCAGCTACCCGGGGTCGGAGACCCAGTACTTC | CASSYPGSETQYF